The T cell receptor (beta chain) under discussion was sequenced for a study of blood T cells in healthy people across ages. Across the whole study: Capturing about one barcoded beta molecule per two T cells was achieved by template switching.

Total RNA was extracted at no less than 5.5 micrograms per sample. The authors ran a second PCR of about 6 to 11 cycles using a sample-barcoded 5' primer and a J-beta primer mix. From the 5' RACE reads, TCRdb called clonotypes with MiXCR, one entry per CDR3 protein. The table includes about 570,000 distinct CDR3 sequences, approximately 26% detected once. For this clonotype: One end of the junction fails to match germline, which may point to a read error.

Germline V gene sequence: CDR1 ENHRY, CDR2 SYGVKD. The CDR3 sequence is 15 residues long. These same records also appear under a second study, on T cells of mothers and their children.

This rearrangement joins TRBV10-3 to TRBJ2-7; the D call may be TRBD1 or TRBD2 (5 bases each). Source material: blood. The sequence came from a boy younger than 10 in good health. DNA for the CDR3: TGTGCCATCATGGGGGTGTTAGGAAGCTCCAACGAGCAGTACTTC. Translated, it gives CAIMGVLGSSNEQYF.